A single T cell receptor beta chain is shown here with its context. The table came from immunoSEQ multiplex PCR; TCRdb's copy has only in-frame clones and leaves some out. The profile shows around 250,000 clones, nearly 90% of them singletons. V lost 3 bases and J 8 bases, leaving 7 bases between the germline ends. This CDR3 is 11 amino acids long. Germline V gene data show CDR1 as KGHSH and CDR2 as LQKENI. This sample stems from a study of cytomegalovirus exposure and HLA in healthy donors. Sequenced material: PBMCs. The receptor comes from a woman between 18 and 29 years old in good health and CMV-seronegative. This sequence joins TRBV18 and TRBJ1-1, with D tentatively TRBD1 (5 bases). CDR3 nucleotides: TGTGCCAGCTCACCCGCAGGGGAAGCTTTCTTT. Its translation: CASSPAGEAFF.